The next 17 T cell receptor beta chains were all read from a single sample in a study of T cells in Graves' hyperthyroidism and ophthalmopathy. RNA transcripts were the template for amplifying TCR beta CDR3 regions. TCR CDR3 regions were first amplified by RT-PCR with HTBI primers. From the multiplex PCR reads, TCRdb called clonotypes with MiXCR, one entry per CDR3 protein. Here the sample spans around 350,000 distinct CDR3 sequences, about 14% being singletons. The sample consisted of blood. The receptor source for this set is a woman under 40 with Graves' ophthalmopathy.

This clonotype was seen repeatedly, ten times or more. This rearrangement joins TRBV5-5 to TRBJ1-2, with 9 bases identical to TRBD1. The CDR3 consists of 19 residues. With 2 bases clipped from V and 1 base from J, the junction kept 15 bases outside the gene matches. CDR1 is SGHKS, CDR2 YYEKEE, per germline (reference sequence). The CDR3 DNA reads as TGTGCCAGCAGCTTCCCCCACATGTGGACAGGGGACTATAACTATGGCTACACCTTC. Translated, it gives CASSFPHMWTGDYNYGYTF. The full variable domain, completed using reference TRBV5-5 and TRBJ1-2, is DAGVTQSPTHLIKTRGQQVTLRCSPISGHKSVSWYQQVLGQGPQFIFQYYEKEERGRGNFPDRFSARQFPNYSSELNVNALLLGDSALYLCASSFPHMWTGDYNYGYTFGSGTRLTVV.

This clonotype was observed at least ten times. The rearrangement links TRBV18 to TRBJ2-7, with unresolved D. The ends were cut back, 4 bases at V and 3 bases at J, with 10 bases in the middle. CDR1 KGHSH and CDR2 LQKENI come from the germline V gene. There are 13 residues in the CDR3. CDR3 DNA sequence: TGTGCCAGCTCACAGCTGGGGAACTACGAGCAGTACTTC. This codes for CASSQLGNYEQYF.

This clonotype was found many times. The chain carries TRBV3-1 and TRBJ2-3; TRBD2 matches 10 bases. V gave up 3 bases and J gave up 2 bases; unmatched junction bases: 2. Germline V CDR1 and CDR2: LGHDT, YNNKEL (reference sequence). This CDR3 has 15 residues. The CDR3 loop reads CASSHGLAATDTQYF. Here the CDR3 DNA reads TGTGCCAGCAGCCACGGACTAGCGGCCACAGATACGCAGTATTTT.

This clonotype was detected only a few times. This rearrangement joins TRBV10-1 to TRBJ1-1; D is perhaps TRBD1 (5 bases). Germline CDR1 is WNHNN and CDR2 is SYGVQD (reference sequence). Deletions cut 0 bases from V and 4 bases from J, with 9 bases between. CDR3 size: 14 residues. This CDR3 is CASSESGVGTEAFF. CDR3 coding DNA: TGCGCCAGCAGTGAGTCGGGGGTGGGCACTGAAGCTTTCTTT.

For this clonotype: This may arise from a read error, as a much more abundant clone is one base away. The gene calls are TRBV28 and TRBJ1-2; D is perhaps TRBD1 (5 bases). Per germline, CDR1 MDHEN and CDR2 SYDVKM. The CDR3 loop spans 16 amino acids. V lost 3 bases and J 5 bases, leaving 19 bases between the germline ends. CDR3 DNA: TGTGCCAGCAGTTTGCTAGGAGAGTGGGGGGGGTATGGCTACACCTTC. This encodes CASSLLGEWGGYGYTF.

This clonotype was observed many times. This rearrangement joins TRBV19 to TRBJ1-5; 7 bases map to TRBD1. Germline CDR1 reads LNHDA; CDR2 reads SQIVND (reference sequence). J lost 0 bases, V lost 6 bases, and 5 bases had no gene match. The CDR3 totals 15 residues. CDR3: CASSQGVLSNQPQHF. Written as DNA, the CDR3 is TGTGCCAGTAGCCAGGGGGTGCTTAGCAATCAGCCCCAGCATTTT.

This clonotype has ten or more counts. The rearrangement links TRBV12-3 or TRBV12-4 to TRBJ2-3; D ambiguous. This CDR3 comprises 12 residues. The V gene lost 6 bases and the J gene lost 2 bases, with 6 bases spanning the gap. The CDR3 loop reads CASRRITDTQYF. The CDR3 DNA sequence: TGTGCCAGCAGGCGAATCACAGATACGCAGTATTTT.

The chain recombines TRBV4-1 with TRBJ2-7, with D perhaps assigned TRBD1 or TRBD2 (6 bases each). Germline lookup yields CDR1 MGHRA and CDR2 YSYEKL. With 2 bases removed from V and 4 bases from J, the gap between germline ends came to 15 bases. This CDR3 has 15 residues. The DNA of the CDR3 is TGCGCCAGCAGCCAATATGTGGGGGGCGGGTACGAGCAGTACTTC. Its translation is CASSQYVGGGYEQYF.

On this clonotype: A far more abundant clone sits one base away, making this likely a read error. The CDR3 region is CASSPLGETPYF. The CDR3 DNA reads as TGTGCCAGCAGCCCTCTCGGGGAGACCCCGTACTTC. The chain has TRBV6-1 and TRBJ2-5; a weak D match, TRBD2 (5 bases). CDR3 length: 12 residues. Germline loops: CDR1 MNHNS, CDR2 SASEGT.

This clonotype was recorded at least ten times. This chain connects TRBV5-1 to TRBJ2-7; D is ambiguous. CDR1 is SGHRS and CDR2 is YFSETQ in the germline V gene. This CDR3 comprises 16 residues. V was trimmed by 0 bases and J by 2 bases, leaving 15 bases between them. DNA of the CDR3: TGCGCCAGCAGCTTGGGAGCCTTAGGGATGGCCTACGAGCAGTACTTC. It codes for CASSLGALGMAYEQYF.

In its sample, this clonotype was seen many times. This chain connects TRBV11-2 to TRBJ2-1, with D possibly called TRBD1 or TRBD2 (5 bases each). Trimming took off 4 bases at V and 4 bases at J, with 20 bases between the two ends. The CDR3 runs 17 residues. Germline V gene data show CDR1 as SGHAT and CDR2 as FQNNGV. CDR3 DNA sequence: TGTGCCAGCAGCTCTGAGGGGCCGGACCGGGATTACAATGAGCAGTTCTTC. As protein: CASSSEGPDRDYNEQFF.

In its sample, this clonotype was seen a few times. This chain connects TRBV6-4 to TRBJ2-1; maybe TRBD1 (6 bases). The V and J ends lost 0 bases and 6 bases respectively, with 15 bases between them. The CDR3 length is 16 residues. CDR1 is MRHNA and CDR2 is SNTAGT in the germline V gene. The CDR3 sequence is CASSDSEQGQSNEQFF. The DNA of the CDR3 is TGTGCCAGCAGTGACTCGGAGCAGGGGCAGAGCAATGAGCAGTTCTTC.

This clonotype was seen ten or more times. This chain joins TRBV5-5 and TRBJ1-1; D remains ambiguous. V dropped 4 bases and J dropped 7 bases, with 14 bases sitting between them. This CDR3 has 13 residues. The germline CDR1 and CDR2 sequences are SGHKS and YYEKEE (reference sequence). As DNA, the CDR3 is TGTGCCAGCAGCCCAGGTGGGTGGAATGAAGCTTTCTTT. The encoded protein is CASSPGGWNEAFF.

In its sample, this clonotype was seen many times. The chain has TRBV19 and TRBJ2-7; D assignment may be TRBD1 or TRBD2 (6 bases each). This CDR3 has 15 amino acids. The germline V gene has CDR1 LNHDA and CDR2 SQIVND (reference sequence). Trimming pared 9 bases from V and 0 bases from J, leaving 18 bases between. Written as DNA, the CDR3 is TGTGCCAGCACCAGGAAGGGGGACTCCTCCTACGAGCAGTACTTC. Encoded protein: CASTRKGDSSYEQYF. Full variable domain (outside the CDR3, taken from reference TRBV19 and TRBJ2-7): DGGITQSPKYLFRKEGQNVTLSCEQNLNHDAMYWYRQDPGQGLRLIYYSQIVNDFQKGDIAEGYSVSREKKESFPLTVTSAQKNPTAFYLCASTRKGDSSYEQYFGPGTRLTVT.

This clonotype has at least ten counts. V usage is TRBV30 and J usage is TRBJ1-1; 7 bases fit TRBD1. This CDR3 is 15 amino acids long. Germline loops: CDR1 GTSNPN, CDR2 SVGIG (reference sequence). The V segment lost 4 bases and the J segment 2 bases; nucleotides outside the gene matches: 10. CDR3 nucleotides: TGTGCCTGGAACCCCCAGGGACAGCCTAACACTGAAGCTTTCTTT. Encoded protein: CAWNPQGQPNTEAFF. Supplemented by reference TRBV30 and TRBJ1-1, the full variable domain reads SQTIHQWPATLVQPVGSPLSLECTVEGTSNPNLYWYRQAAGRGLQLLFYSVGIGQISSEVPQNLSASRPQDRQFILSSKKLLLSDSGFYLCAWNPQGQPNTEAFFGQGTRLTVV.

This clonotype was observed at least ten times. The chain has TRBV7-2 and TRBJ2-7; perhaps D is TRBD1 or TRBD2 (5 bases each). With 5 bases removed from V and 2 bases from J, the gap between germline ends came to 10 bases. Germline lookup yields CDR1 SGHTA and CDR2 FQGNSA. The CDR3 spans 13 residues. Here the CDR3 DNA reads TGTGCCAGCAGCCTACGAGGGGCCTACGAGCAGTACTTC. Translated, it gives CASSLRGAYEQYF.

On this clonotype itself: An end of the junction does not agree with germline; a read error may underlie this. This chain uses TRBV7-9 with TRBJ2-1; D uncertain. The CDR3 loop spans 12 amino acids. The germline gives CDR1 SEHNR, CDR2 FQNEAQ (reference sequence). The chain's CDR3 is CARSFTDNEQFF. The CDR3 bases are TGTGCCAGGAGCTTCACGGACAATGAGCAGTTCTTC.